This TCR beta chain was identified in a study of blood T cells in healthy people across ages. General observations from the study: A strong correlation was found between TCR beta diversity and the percentage of naive T cells. Versus aged donors, long-lived donors had higher diversity and more naive CD4+ cells.

Trimming took 7 bases from V and 13 from J, leaving 19 bases between them. The length of the CDR3 is 13 residues. This clonotype was counted many times. What it binds is unknown. A second 7 to 11 cycle PCR used barcoded and J-beta primers. No fewer than 3 million CDR3-containing paired-end reads came from each sample. TCRdb re-derived calls from the 5' RACE reads in MiXCR, one entry per CDR3 protein. The sample lists 650,000 to 700,000 distinct CDR3 sequences, around 32% seen once, with approximately 15% in the top ten. The chain couples TRBV12-3 or TRBV12-4 to TRBJ1-4; D remains ambiguous. Sequencing was carried out using blood. The TCR comes from a woman over 75 in good health. The CDR3: CASTLDLDTRLFF. CDR3 nucleotide sequence: TGTGCCAGCACCTTGGACCTCGATACTCGACTGTTTTTT.